The 21 T cell receptor beta chains reported below all come from one sample, sequenced in a study of T cell clonotyping in hematopoietic cell transplantation (dated by TCRdb to the early 2020s). The library came from the immunoSEQ multiplex PCR assay. TCRdb limited this immuneACCESS table to in-frame rearrangements with V and J called. A share of clones is missing; checked studies link under half to unresolved V genes, and the rest is unexplained. This sample lists 35,000 to 45,000 clones; 94% were detected once. The top ten clonotypes cover around 0.81% of the sample. The material sequenced was peripheral blood mononuclear cells. The origin of the receptors is a woman between 45 and 60 years old in good health. Some clones in this sample may be carry-over from other donors' samples.

This chain uses TRBV28 with TRBJ1-5, with 8 bases aligning to TRBD1. Germline V gene sequence: CDR1 MDHEN, CDR2 SYDVKM. The CDR3 is made up of 17 amino acids. V lost 6 bases and J lost 0; bases outside the gene matches: 10. The chain's CDR3 is CASSPMTGVNSNQPQHF. The CDR3 DNA sequence: TGTGCCAGCAGCCCGATGACAGGGGTGAATAGCAATCAGCCCCAGCATTTT.

The rearrangement links TRBV5-6 to TRBJ1-5; TRBD1 matches at 10 bases. The CDR3 is 15 amino acids. The junction had 3 bases not matched to a gene; V was cut back by 3 bases and J by 3 bases. The germline gives CDR1 SGHDT, CDR2 YYEEEE. The CDR3 reads CASSWGTGDNQPQHF. CDR3 DNA: TGTGCCAGCAGCTGGGGGACAGGGGACAATCAGCCCCAGCATTTT.

V gene TRBV7-3 combines with J gene TRBJ2-1; D gene unclear. The germline V gene has CDR1 SGHTA and CDR2 FQGTGA. The CDR3 is made up of 14 amino acids. V dropped 2 bases and J dropped 5 bases, with 10 bases sitting between them. CDR3 coding DNA: TGTGCCAGCAGCTTACCAGGACCAAACAATGAGCAGTTCTTC. Amino acids: CASSLPGPNNEQFF.

The rearrangement links TRBV25-1 to TRBJ2-3; 10 bases match TRBD2. The CDR3 spans 17 residues. CDR1 is MGHDK and CDR2 is SYGVNS in the germline V gene. V dropped 0 bases and J dropped 5; count of bases not matched to a gene: 8. CDR3 nucleotide sequence: TGTGCCAGCAGTGAATATGCGAGCGGGGGGGCGAGAGATACGCAGTATTTT. It specifies CASSEYASGGARDTQYF.

This rearrangement joins TRBV28 to TRBJ2-3, with TRBD2 as a possible D gene (5 bases). This CDR3 region has 15 residues. Germline values: CDR1 MDHEN, CDR2 SYDVKM. V gave up 4 bases and J gave up 1 base, with 12 bases separating them. The CDR3 protein is CASSSGIGGTDTQYF. The CDR3 DNA reads TGTGCCAGCAGTTCCGGTATCGGGGGCACAGATACGCAGTATTTT. Variable domain in full (rest from reference TRBV28 and TRBJ2-3): DVKVTQSSRYLVKRTGEKVFLECVQDMDHENMFWYRQDPGLGLRLIYFSYDVKMKEKGDIPEGYSVSREKKERFSLILESASTNQTSMYLCASSSGIGGTDTQYFGPGTRLTVL.

J is TRBJ1-1 and V is TRBV5-1; 8 bases align to TRBD1. Per germline, CDR1 SGHRS and CDR2 YFSETQ. The length of the CDR3 is 15 residues. V gave up 4 bases and J gave up 5 bases; unmatched junction bases: 10. The chain's CDR3 is CASSQRQGRGTEAFF. CDR3 in DNA: TGCGCCAGCAGCCAAAGACAGGGGAGGGGGACTGAAGCTTTCTTT.

The chain links TRBV2 to TRBJ2-3; D unresolved. Looked up from germline, CDR1 is SNHLY and CDR2 is FYNNEI. This CDR3 comprises 14 residues. The ends were cut back, 3 bases at V and 6 bases at J, with 13 bases in the middle. CDR3 coding DNA: TGTGCCAGCAGTGACTTGGAGCTAGGGGATACGCAGTATTTT. It specifies CASSDLELGDTQYF.

The chain couples TRBV7-2 to TRBJ2-7; tentatively, D is TRBD1 (6 bases). V was cut by 2 bases and J by 0 bases, with 11 bases left in between. CDR1 and CDR2 (germline): SGHTA, FQGNSA. This CDR3 is built from 15 residues. The CDR3 DNA reads as TGTGCCAGCAGCTTATCCAGGGGACCCTCCTACGAGCAGTACTTC. This codes for CASSLSRGPSYEQYF.

This chain uses TRBV27 with TRBJ2-1; perhaps TRBD1 as D (6 bases). This CDR3 comprises 13 residues. Germline assignment: CDR1 MNHEY and CDR2 SMNVEV (reference sequence). Trimming removed 5 bases at V and 10 bases at J, with 15 bases between. CDR3: CASSPLRQGEQFF. The DNA for the CDR3 is TGTGCCAGCAGTCCCCTCCGCCAGGGGGAGCAGTTCTTC.

This clone showed up just once. The genes are TRBV28 and TRBJ2-7; TRBD2 matches 8 bases. The CDR3 is made up of 15 amino acids. Germline V gene data show CDR1 as MDHEN and CDR2 as SYDVKM. Losses at the gene ends were 4 bases for V and 9 bases for J; bases not matched to a gene: 14. The CDR3 DNA sequence: TGTGCCAGCAGTTCCGAAGCGGGGGACTTACGAGTGCAGTACTTC. It encodes CASSSEAGDLRVQYF.

This clone showed up just a few times. This sequence joins TRBV10-3 and TRBJ1-1; 11 bases fit TRBD1. The J segment lost 1 base and the V segment lost 5 bases, leaving 6 bases of the junction unmatched. Germline assignment: CDR1 ENHRY and CDR2 SYGVKD. The CDR3 is 16 amino acids. The CDR3 DNA sequence: TGTGCCATCAGTCCAAGGGACAGGGGGGCGAACACTGAAGCTTTCTTT. Amino acids: CAISPRDRGANTEAFF.

This chain joins TRBV15 and TRBJ2-7, with 10 bases lining up with TRBD1. Germline V gene lookup returns CDR1 LNHNV and CDR2 YYDKDF (reference sequence). V shed 0 bases, J shed 6 bases, and the junction held 8 bases outside the gene matches. CDR3 length: 16 residues. CDR3: CATSRDLWTGGREQYF. For the CDR3, the DNA is TGTGCCACCAGCAGAGATCTCTGGACAGGGGGACGCGAGCAGTACTTC.

The V gene is TRBV6-5, the J gene TRBJ1-1; D might be TRBD1 (5 bases). The V gene lost 0 bases and the J gene lost 5 bases, with 13 bases spanning the gap. CDR1 and CDR2 from the germline V gene are MNHEY and SVGAGI. The CDR3 is 15 residues long. CDR3 in amino acids: CASSYSSLRGTEAFF. In nucleotides, the CDR3 is TGTGCCAGCAGTTACTCGAGTTTGCGGGGGACTGAAGCTTTCTTT.

This chain uses TRBV4-1 with TRBJ1-4; D might be TRBD1 (6 bases). CDR1 MGHRA and CDR2 YSYEKL come from the germline V gene. V was cut by 2 bases and J by 8 bases, with 15 bases left in between. This CDR3 has 15 amino acids. The CDR3 nucleotides read TGCGCCAGCAGCCAAAGTCCAGGGGTCCTCGAAAAACTGTTTTTT. Its translation is CASSQSPGVLEKLFF.

CDR3 sequence (DNA): TGTGCCAGCAGCTCCTCCGAAGGGCGTTATGGCTACACCTTC. This encodes CASSSSEGRYGYTF. The chain uses TRBV11-2 and TRBJ1-2; no clear D gene. There are 14 residues in the CDR3. The germline V gene encodes CDR1 SGHAT and CDR2 FQNNGV. V lost 4 bases and J 5 bases, leaving 14 bases between the germline ends.

This chain links TRBV10-1 with TRBJ2-1; 7 bases line up with TRBD1. Germline V gene data show CDR1 as WNHNN and CDR2 as SYGVQD (reference sequence). This CDR3 is built from 16 residues. The V gene end was trimmed by 0 bases and the J gene end by 0 bases; junction bases not matched to a gene: 2. The CDR3 sequence is CASSESRDSSYNEQFF. Written as DNA, the CDR3 is TGCGCCAGCAGTGAGTCGAGGGACAGCTCCTACAATGAGCAGTTCTTC.

The chain uses TRBV18 and TRBJ1-3; maybe TRBD1 (6 bases). The CDR3 sequence is 18 residues long. The germline gives CDR1 KGHSH, CDR2 LQKENI. V was clipped by 5 bases and J by 0 bases, with 20 bases between them. The CDR3 loop reads CASSTDRRRFFSGNTIYF. CDR3 DNA: TGTGCCAGCTCAACCGACAGGCGTCGATTCTTCTCTGGAAACACCATATATTTT.

The J gene is TRBJ2-7, the V gene TRBV5-4, with unresolved D. V gave up 3 bases and J gave up 6 bases, with 13 bases separating them. In germline, CDR1 is SGHNT, CDR2 YYREEE (reference sequence). The CDR3 has 13 amino acids. For the CDR3, the DNA is TGTGCCAGCAGCTCCCCCACGGGCGTCGAGCAGTACTTC. As protein: CASSSPTGVEQYF.

The V and J genes are TRBV5-1 and TRBJ2-7; the D gene is possibly TRBD2 (6 bases). Germline CDR1 and CDR2: SGHRS and YFSETQ. V was trimmed by 4 bases and J by 5 bases, leaving 13 bases between them. The CDR3 loop spans 13 amino acids. CDR3 region: CASSDRWGDEQYF. The CDR3 DNA is TGCGCCAGCAGCGACCGCTGGGGGGACGAGCAGTACTTC. Based on the CDR3 plus reference TRBV5-1 and TRBJ2-7, the full variable domain is KAGVTQTPRYLIKTRGQQVTLSCSPISGHRSVSWYQQTPGQGLQFLFEYFSETQRNKGNFPGRFSGRQFSNSRSEMNVSTLELGDSALYLCASSDRWGDEQYFGPGTRLTVT.

J is TRBJ1-1 and V is TRBV10-3; D remains unclear. V was clipped by 3 bases and J by 5 bases, with 13 bases between them. The CDR3 runs 14 residues. Germline-derived CDR1 and CDR2 are ENHRY and SYGVKD. The DNA of the CDR3 is TGTGCCATCAGTGACGACCCTGACCGGACTGAAGCTTTCTTT. It translates to CAISDDPDRTEAFF.

The chain carries TRBV15 and TRBJ2-5; 7 bases agree with TRBD2. This CDR3 has 15 residues. Per the germline V gene, CDR1 is LNHNV and CDR2 is YYDKDF (reference sequence). The trim removed 0 bases at V and 5 bases at J, leaving 6 bases unmatched. In DNA form, the CDR3 reads TGTGCCACCAGCAGAGATTTCTTGGGGGGGGAGACCCAGTACTTC. Protein product: CATSRDFLGGETQYF.